The rows below give T cell receptor beta chains drawn from one sample of a study of OX40 agonist ivuxolimab in advanced cancers. Using immunoSEQ multiplex PCR, the repertoire was profiled, and TCRdb retains in-frame clones only, with some absent. Seen here are 72,000 or so clones, about nine tenths observed once, and the top ten hold about 1.3%. The material sequenced was CD4+ or CD8+ T cells sorted from blood, taken in a trial of the OX40 agonist ivuxolimab. These receptors all stem from an adult with an advanced solid tumor such as melanoma, head and neck, liver or kidney cancer. The CDR3 runs from the conserved cysteine through the conserved F or W. Fields, in order: J gene, clone size, CDR3 length, V gene, D gene, CDR3 protein, CDR3 DNA. D genes are given only for firm matches. The listing skips clone size in some rows; elsewhere it reads once, few, many or a size class.

TRBJ1-1 - 12 TRBV6-5 - CASREGGSEAFF TGTGCCAGCAGGGAGGGGGGATCTGAAGCTTTCTTT
TRBJ1-1 - 13 TRBV11-3 - CASSLGENTEAFF TGTGCCAGCAGCTTAGGCGAGAACACTGAAGCTTTCTTT
TRBJ2-7 - 16 TRBV7-3 - CASSLPKPRGAYEQYF TGTGCCAGCAGCTTACCGAAACCCCGCGGGGCCTACGAGCAGTACTTC
TRBJ1-1 once 11 TRBV5-5 - CASSLYSEAFF TGTGCCAGCAGCTTGTATTCTGAAGCTTTCTTT
TRBJ2-2 - 14 TRBV6-6 - CASGSGANTGELFF TGTGCCAGCGGTTCCGGCGCGAACACCGGGGAGCTGTTTTTT
TRBJ1-4 - 12 TRBV7-2 - CASTRGDEKLFF TGTGCCAGCACTCGGGGAGATGAAAAACTGTTTTTT
TRBJ2-3 few 15 TRBV5-1 - CASSLEGGSTDTQYF TGCGCCAGCAGCTTGGAAGGGGGTAGCACAGATACGCAGTATTTT
TRBJ2-7 once 15 TRBV7-8 TRBD1 CASSLMGQASYEQYF TGTGCCAGCAGCTTAATGGGACAGGCATCCTACGAGCAGTACTTC
TRBJ2-2 few 15 TRBV5-1 TRBD1 CASSFRDRGSGELFF TGCGCCAGCAGCTTCCGGGACAGGGGAAGCGGGGAGCTGTTTTTT
TRBJ2-7 few 15 TRBV19 TRBD1 CASSPSGQGSIEQYF TGTGCCAGTAGCCCCAGTGGACAGGGCTCCATCGAGCAGTACTTC
TRBJ2-2 - 14 TRBV7-3 - CASSLARGSGELFF TGTGCCAGCAGCTTAGCTCGGGGTTCCGGGGAGCTGTTTTTT
TRBJ2-2 - 13 TRBV6-1 - CAVGRDITGELFF TGTGCCGTCGGAAGGGACATCACCGGGGAGCTGTTTTTT
TRBJ2-3 once 14 TRBV9 - CASSVKPPPDTQYF TGTGCCAGCAGCGTAAAACCCCCTCCAGATACGCAGTATTTT
TRBJ1-3 - 13 TRBV6-6 - CASSAPSGNTIYF TGTGCCAGCAGTGCCCCCTCTGGAAACACCATATATTTT
TRBJ2-3 - 13 TRBV9 - CASRQGTTDTQYF TGTGCCAGCCGGCAGGGGACCACAGATACGCAGTATTTT
TRBJ2-2 - 13 TRBV29-1 - CSVSRQSTGELFF TGCAGCGTCTCTCGACAGAGCACCGGGGAGCTGTTTTTT
TRBJ1-4 - 13 TRBV11-1 - CASSPRMGEKLFF TGTGCCAGCAGCCCTCGAATGGGGGAAAAACTGTTTTTT
TRBJ2-1 - 13 TRBV29-1 - CSVRRAGTYEQFF TGCAGCGTCCGAAGGGCCGGGACGTATGAGCAGTTCTTC
TRBJ2-7 - 14 TRBV25-1 - CASSGLRGADEQYF TGTGCCAGCAGTGGTCTCCGGGGAGCCGACGAGCAGTACTTC
TRBJ2-5 - 16 TRBV27 - CASTPWGEGAAETQYF TGTGCCAGCACCCCCTGGGGGGAGGGGGCGGCGGAGACCCAGTACTTC
TRBJ2-7 - 15 TRBV5-1 TRBD2 CASSLGGLAGEEQYF TGCGCCAGCAGCTTGGGGGGACTAGCGGGAGAGGAGCAGTACTTC
TRBJ1-3 few 16 TRBV6-5 - CASSYYRKGSGNTIYF TGTGCCAGCAGTTACTACAGGAAGGGGTCTGGAAACACCATATATTTT
TRBJ1-1 few 13 TRBV4-1 - CASSLLRGTEAFF TGCGCCAGCAGCCTCCTCCGAGGGACTGAAGCTTTCTTT
TRBJ2-1 - 10 TRBV28 - CASSFNEQFF TGTGCCAGCAGTTTCAATGAGCAGTTCTTC
TRBJ2-7 - 15 TRBV7-2 TRBD2 CASSLSAGGPGEQYF TGTGCCAGCAGCTTGAGCGCGGGAGGGCCGGGTGAGCAGTACTTC
TRBJ1-1 - 14 TRBV5-4 - CASSLSSVNTEAFF TGTGCCAGCAGCTTGTCGTCTGTGAACACTGAAGCTTTCTTT
TRBJ2-1 - 12 TRBV4-2 - CASSQRGNEQFF TGTGCCAGCAGCCAACGAGGGAATGAGCAGTTCTTC
TRBJ1-4 - 11 TRBV30 - CAWSLGEKLFF TGTGCCTGGAGCTTAGGTGAAAAACTGTTTTTT
TRBJ1-2 - 13 TRBV5-1 - CASSLATSYGYTF TGCGCCAGCAGCTTGGCGACAAGTTATGGCTACACCTTC
TRBJ2-5 - 15 TRBV28 - CASSLPSVGQETQYF TGTGCCAGCAGTTTACCATCGGTCGGCCAAGAGACCCAGTACTTC
TRBJ2-3 - 17 TRBV19 - CASSMGRGRTSTDTQYF TGTGCCAGTAGTATGGGGCGCGGCCGGACTAGCACAGATACGCAGTATTTT
TRBJ2-5 - 14 TRBV5-1 TRBD2 CASSRQRGQETQYF TGCGCCAGCAGCCGTCAGCGGGGTCAAGAGACCCAGTACTTC
TRBJ2-6 - 17 TRBV19 - CASSMWGRASGANVLTF TGTGCCAGTAGTATGTGGGGCAGGGCCTCTGGGGCCAACGTCCTGACTTTC
TRBJ1-1 - 14 TRBV2 - CASSESGIFTEAFF TGTGCCAGCAGTGAATCGGGCATCTTCACTGAAGCTTTCTTT
TRBJ1-2 - 13 TRBV6-5 - CASTVVGGYGYTF TGTGCCAGCACGGTCGTGGGCGGCTATGGCTACACCTTC
TRBJ2-7 - 16 TRBV5-1 TRBD2 CASSLGPSGGSYEQYF TGCGCCAGCAGCTTGGGGCCTAGCGGGGGCTCCTACGAGCAGTACTTC
TRBJ2-1 - 16 TRBV5-6 - CASSWGSSDAYNEQFF TGTGCCAGCAGTTGGGGGTCCAGCGACGCGTACAATGAGCAGTTCTTC
TRBJ1-1 - 14 TRBV18 - CASAPGLGGTEAFF TGTGCCAGCGCCCCGGGGTTGGGGGGCACTGAAGCTTTCTTT
TRBJ2-2 - 14 TRBV2 - CASRGTVGTGELFF TGTGCCAGCAGGGGTACGGTGGGGACCGGGGAGCTGTTTTTT
TRBJ1-2 - 14 TRBV9 TRBD1 CASSSGDREGGYTF TGTGCCAGCAGCTCCGGAGACAGGGAGGGCGGCTACACCTTC
TRBJ1-2 - 14 TRBV5-5 - CASSLQQGNYGYTF TGTGCCAGCAGCTTGCAGCAGGGCAACTATGGCTACACCTTC
TRBJ1-4 - 15 TRBV4-1 - CASSQDKLRNEKLFF TGCGCCAGCAGCCAAGATAAACTCCGTAATGAAAAACTGTTTTTT
TRBJ2-3 - 15 TRBV5-1 TRBD1 CASSLGQGCTDTQYF TGCGCCAGCAGCCTAGGACAGGGCTGCACAGATACGCAGTATTTT
TRBJ2-1 - 15 TRBV7-2 - CASSLRGTYSNEQFF TGTGCCAGCAGCTTAAGGGGGACTTACAGCAATGAGCAGTTCTTC
TRBJ1-2 - 13 TRBV6-6 - CASTRGESVGYTF TGTGCCAGCACTAGAGGAGAGTCGGTTGGCTACACCTTC
TRBJ2-2 few 16 TRBV28 TRBD2 CASSWGGGGTTGELFF TGTGCCAGCAGTTGGGGTGGCGGGGGGACCACCGGGGAGCTGTTTTTT